Listed below are T cell receptor beta chains from one sample, sequenced in a study of human T cells and chemical hapten exposure. MiXCR, run by TCRdb on the RACE reads, gives a single entry per CDR3 protein. The repertoire holds 38,000 or so distinct CDR3 sequences, with around a tenth as singletons. Sequences were derived from whole blood, sampled in connection with sensitization to the hapten diphenylcyclopropenone (DPC). The receptors here all came from a man between 45 and 60 years old with alopecia areata. Some clones in this sample may be carry-over from other donors' samples. Each CDR3 is given with its conserved first and last residue. The order of the fields is clone size, V gene, D gene, J gene, CDR3 DNA, CDR3 protein. D genes are given only for firm matches. The listing skips clone size in some rows; elsewhere it reads once, few, many or a size class.

>.|TRBV4-1|.|TRBJ2-7
TGCGCCAGCAGCCAAGCCAGGGGAGGAATTACTACCGAGCAGTACTTC
CASSQARGGITTEQYF
>many|TRBV10-3|.|TRBJ2-1
TGTGCCATCACCGACGGGAGAAGGATCAATGAGCAGTTCTTC
CAITDGRRINEQFF
>few|TRBV5-1|.|TRBJ2-6
TGCGCCAGCTTACCCGCGCTGCTAGCGATTGGGGCCAACGTCCTGACTTTC
CASLPALLAIGANVLTF
>few|TRBV4-1|.|TRBJ1-2
TGCGCCAGCAGCTCCCAAGGGGGGACGGGCGGCTACACCTTC
CASSSQGGTGGYTF
>many|TRBV28|TRBD2|TRBJ2-1
TGTGCCAGCAGTATGCGTTCACTAGCGGGACTTGATTACAATGAGCAGTTCTTC
CASSMRSLAGLDYNEQFF
>.|TRBV5-5|TRBD1|TRBJ2-5
TGTGCCAGCAGCAGGGACAGGGCAGAGACCCAGTACTTC
CASSRDRAETQYF
>many|TRBV6-5|TRBD1|TRBJ2-2
TGTGCCAGCAGTCGACAGGGGAACACCGGGGAGCTGTTTTTT
CASSRQGNTGELFF
>few|TRBV5-1|.|TRBJ2-5
TGCGCCAGCAGCTCAGGACGGGTAGAAGAGACCCAGTACTTC
CASSSGRVEETQYF
>.|TRBV20-1|TRBD2|TRBJ2-7
TGCAGTGCTAGAGACCGCCCGGGGGGGGACGTCTACGAGCAGTACTTC
CSARDRPGGDVYEQYF
>few|TRBV2|.|TRBJ2-1
TGTGCCAGCGGCTCTTACAATGAGCAGTTCTTC
CASGSYNEQFF
>few|TRBV20-1|.|TRBJ2-3
TGCAGTGCTAGAGCCGACCAGGGGAGTGCAGATACGCAGTATTTT
CSARADQGSADTQYF
>many|TRBV10-3|TRBD1|TRBJ2-2
TGTGCCATCAGCCCAGCCAGGACAGGAGCCGGGGAGCTGTTTTTT
CAISPARTGAGELFF
>many|TRBV29-1|TRBD2|TRBJ2-5
TGCAGCGTCCAAAAGGTAGCGGGAGTAGAGACCCAGTACTTC
CSVQKVAGVETQYF
>many|TRBV29-1|TRBD1|TRBJ2-3
TGCAGCGTTGGGGGGGACAGGGGTGGCACAGATACGCAGTATTTT
CSVGGDRGGTDTQYF
>.|TRBV5-1|.|TRBJ2-3
TGCGCCAGCAGCGTACAGGCCCTCCGGGATACGCAGTATTTT
CASSVQALRDTQYF
>many|TRBV11-2|TRBD2|TRBJ2-1
TGTGCCAGCAGCTTAGAGCCGGGACTAGCCGCTGAGCAGTTCTTC
CASSLEPGLAAEQFF
>.|TRBV5-1|TRBD2|TRBJ2-5
TGCGCCAGCAGCGCCGGACTAGCGGGGGGCCGAGAGACCCAGTACTTC
CASSAGLAGGRETQYF
>many|TRBV3-1|.|TRBJ2-1
TGTGCCAGCAGCCAAGGGGGGGAGTATGAGCAGTTCTTC
CASSQGGEYEQFF
>.|TRBV15|.|TRBJ1-4
TGTGCCACCAGCAGAGATGCCAGGACTAATGAAAAACTGTTTTTT
CATSRDARTNEKLFF
>.|TRBV6-1|.|TRBJ2-7
TGTGCCAGCAGTGAACAGGGAGCTCTGTACGAGCAGTACTTC
CASSEQGALYEQYF
>few|TRBV6-5|.|TRBJ1-1
TGTGCCAGCAGTTACGGGAGGGTGTCGAACACTGAAGCTTTCTTT
CASSYGRVSNTEAFF
>.|TRBV12-3/TRBV12-4|.|TRBJ1-3
TGTGCCAGCCGTATGAGCTCTGGAAACACCATATATTTT
CASRMSSGNTIYF
>.|TRBV20-1|TRBD2|TRBJ2-3
TGCAGTGCCTTAACATCCCTAGCGGGGGCCCTTGATACGCAGTATTTT
CSALTSLAGALDTQYF
>few|TRBV20-1|.|TRBJ1-1
TGCAGTGCTAGATCCACATTAAACACTGAAGCTTTCTTT
CSARSTLNTEAFF
>many|TRBV3-1|TRBD1|TRBJ2-1
TGTGCCAGCAGCCAAGAGACAGGGGGCTACAATGAGCAGTTCTTC
CASSQETGGYNEQFF
>many|TRBV7-9|TRBD2|TRBJ2-1
TGTGCCAGCAGCCTCTCCGGGACTAGCGGGAGAGTGTTCTTC
CASSLSGTSGRVFF
>few|TRBV29-1|.|TRBJ2-5
TGCAGCGTTGACAGGGTAGGGGAGACCCAGTACTTC
CSVDRVGETQYF
>many|TRBV28|TRBD1|TRBJ2-7
TGTGCCAGCAGTTGGACCCTACAGGGGTCAAGGTACGAGCAGTACTTC
CASSWTLQGSRYEQYF
>few|TRBV3-1|.|TRBJ1-3
TGTGCCAGCAGCCAAGGGCCGACATCTGGAAACACCATATATTTT
CASSQGPTSGNTIYF
>many|TRBV6-2/TRBV6-3|.|TRBJ2-1
TGTGCCAGCAGATCGGGAAACAATGGTGAGCAGTTCTTC
CASRSGNNGEQFF
>many|TRBV19|TRBD2|TRBJ2-1
TGTGCCAGTAGTATACGAGCGGGAGGTCGCGGTGAGCAGTTCTTC
CASSIRAGGRGEQFF